The 17 T cell receptor beta chains listed next were all sequenced from one sample in a study of T cells in women clearing cervical HPV infection. Produced via immunoSEQ multiplex PCR; TCRdb's table is partial and in-frame only. The listing records tens of thousands of clones. The specimen sequenced was blood buffy coat. Every receptor here comes from a woman aged 18 to 69 with a cervical HPV16 infection that either progressed to CIN3+ or cleared (not recorded which).

On this clone itself: The read ends 3 residues early relative to the CDR3; the germline J gene fills the gap. This rearrangement joins TRBV30 to TRBJ2-3; 15 bases match TRBD2. The V gene's germline CDR1 is GTSNPN and CDR2 SVGIG (reference sequence). J gave up 3 bases and V 0 bases, and 1 base lay outside the gene matches. The CDR3 is 16 residues long. The CDR3 spells CAWSVGLAGGTDTQYF. The part of the CDR3 DNA that was read is TGTGCCTGGAGTGTGGGACTAGCGGGAGGAACAGATACG.

About this clone itself: The CDR3 end lies 3 residues beyond the end of the read and is filled in from the germline J gene. The chain has TRBV7-6 and TRBJ2-2, with D possibly being TRBD2 (6 bases). Trimming cost V 3 bases and J 6 bases, with 14 bases left between them. Germline CDR1 and CDR2: SGHVS and FNYEAQ. The CDR3 runs 15 residues. The CDR3: CASSLAAGSPGELFF. The sequenced CDR3 bases are TGTGCCAGCAGCTTGGCGGCGGGGTCGCCCGGGGAG.

A note on this clone: With the read ending 3 residues before the CDR3 end, the germline J gene is used to fill in that end. J is TRBJ2-3 and V is TRBV10-2; D is undetermined. The CDR3 covers 12 residues. Trimming shortened V by 8 bases and J by 0 bases, and 6 bases separated the two germline ends. CDR1 and CDR2 from the germline V gene are WSHSY and SAAADI. The covered CDR3 bases are TGCGCCAGCCGCGCTAGCACAGATACG. Amino acid sequence: CASRASTDT. The complete CDR3 reads CASRASTDTQYF.

Comments on this clone: The DNA ends 3 residues before the CDR3 does, and the rest of the CDR3 is filled in from the germline J gene. The chain combines TRBV7-3 with TRBJ2-3; no definite D call. V shed 3 bases and J shed 0 bases, with 7 bases lying between them. The CDR3 is made up of 14 amino acids. Germline CDR1 reads SGHTA; CDR2 reads FQGTGA. CDR3 bases read: TGTGCCAGCAGCTTCATCGGGAGCACAGATACG. Translated: CASSFIGSTDT. The CDR3 in its entirety is CASSFIGSTDTQYF.

Turning to this clone: The sequenced fragment ends 3 residues before the CDR3 boundary, so the rest is inferred from the germline J gene. This chain joins TRBV5-6 and TRBJ2-5; 7 nucleotides line up with TRBD2. The CDR3 loop spans 13 amino acids. The V gene end was trimmed by 6 bases and the J gene end by 5 bases; junction bases not matched to a gene: 7. The germline V gene encodes CDR1 SGHDT and CDR2 YYEEEE. Partial CDR3 DNA: TGTGCCAGCACCCGGACTAGAGGGGAGACC. It encodes CASTRTRGET. The CDR3 as a whole reads CASTRTRGETQYF.

Details on this clone: The CDR3 is cut off 3 residues early in the read; its end comes from the germline J gene. The V gene is TRBV6-2 or TRBV6-3, the J gene TRBJ1-1; D perhaps matches TRBD1 (6 bases). The CDR3 spans 17 residues. Germline CDR1 is MNHEY and CDR2 is SVGEGT. CDR3 bases read: TGTGCCAGCAGTCGCAGTAGCGGGGGGGCCGAGCAAGAGACC. This gives the protein CASSRSSGGAEQET. The full CDR3 is CASSRSSGGAEQETAFF.

A remark on this clone: The DNA ends 3 residues before the CDR3 does, and the rest of the CDR3 is filled in from the germline J gene. This chain connects TRBV5-1 to TRBJ2-7, with TRBD1 as a possible D gene (6 bases). The V end was cut by 4 bases, the J end by 6 bases, with 17 bases between. The CDR3 covers 14 residues. CDR1 and CDR2 from the germline V gene are SGHRS and YFSETQ. CDR3 residues: CASSATPGQVEQYF. The sequenced CDR3 bases are TGCGCCAGCAGCGCGACTCCGGGACAAGTCGAG.

On this clone itself: The DNA ends 3 residues before the CDR3 does, and the rest of the CDR3 is filled in from the germline J gene. The gene calls are TRBV7-8 and TRBJ1-1, with D maybe TRBD1 (6 bases). V was trimmed by 4 bases and J by 4 bases, leaving 13 bases between them. Germline values: CDR1 SGHVS, CDR2 FQNEAQ. The CDR3 contains 14 residues. The CDR3 loop reads CASSSGVQGTEAFF. The CDR3 bases that were read are TGTGCCAGCAGCTCAGGGGTTCAAGGCACTGAA. Based on the CDR3 plus reference TRBV7-8 and TRBJ1-1, the full variable domain is GAGVSQSPRYKVAKRGQDVALRCDPISGHVSLFWYQQALGQGPEFLTYFQNEAQLDKSGLPSDRFFAERPEGSVSTLKIQRTQQEDSAVYLCASSSGVQGTEAFFGQGTRLTVV.

Turning to this clone: The CDR3 end lies 3 residues beyond the end of the read and is filled in from the germline J gene. The V and J genes are TRBV5-1 and TRBJ1-1, with D unresolved. V gave up 2 bases and J gave up 1 base, with 6 bases separating them. Germline CDR1 and CDR2: SGHRS and YFSETQ. CDR3 length: 13 amino acids. CDR3 loop: CASSFRRNTEAFF. The sequenced part of the CDR3 DNA is TGCGCCAGCAGCTTCCGCAGGAACACTGAA. Full variable domain (outside the CDR3, taken from reference TRBV5-1 and TRBJ1-1): KAGVTQTPRYLIKTRGQQVTLSCSPISGHRSVSWYQQTPGQGLQFLFEYFSETQRNKGNFPGRFSGRQFSNSRSEMNVSTLELGDSALYLCASSFRRNTEAFFGQGTRLTVV.

In the case of this clone: The read ends 3 residues early relative to the CDR3; the germline J gene fills the gap. This chain connects TRBV2 to TRBJ1-2; the D is unclear. This CDR3 comprises 14 residues. Germline-derived CDR1 and CDR2 are SNHLY and FYNNEI. V was shortened by 2 bases and J by 2 bases, with 9 bases between the two germline ends. Partial CDR3 DNA: TGTGCCAGCAGTGAAAGGGTCACAAACTATGGC. Translation: CASSERVTNYG. The whole CDR3 region reads CASSERVTNYGYTF.

CDR3 DNA, as far as it was read: TGTGCCAGCAGCTTAGAAAGACCGGACAAAGAGACC. Translating it yields CASSLERPDKET. The complete CDR3 reads CASSLERPDKETQYF. V gene TRBV11-1 combines with J gene TRBJ2-5; a weak D match, TRBD1 (5 bases). The read ends 3 residues shy of where the CDR3 ends; the end is completed using the germline J gene. CDR1 is SGHAT, CDR2 FQDESV, per germline (reference sequence). Trimming removed 1 base at V and 3 bases at J, with 12 bases between. This CDR3 is built from 15 residues.

Concerning this clone itself: The read ends 3 residues early relative to the CDR3; the germline J gene fills the gap. The chain has TRBV19 and TRBJ1-6, with 8 bases fitting TRBD1. This CDR3 is built from 16 residues. CDR1 LNHDA and CDR2 SQIVND come from the germline V gene (reference sequence). J gave up 2 bases and V 4 bases, and 4 bases lay outside the gene matches. The CDR3 DNA, read in part, is TGTGCCAGTAGTACCCGGACAGGGACCTATAATTCACCC. Translating it yields CASSTRTGTYNSP. In full, the CDR3 is CASSTRTGTYNSPLHF.

In regard to this clone: The read halts 3 residues ahead of the CDR3 end, with the missing end drawn from the germline J gene. This chain joins TRBV5-6 and TRBJ2-3, with a possible D match to TRBD1 (5 bases). The germline CDR1 and CDR2 sequences are SGHDT and YYEEEE. The CDR3 contains 13 residues. Trimming took off 0 bases at V and 4 bases at J, with 6 bases between the two ends. CDR3 bases read: TGTGCCAGCAGCTTGGAGGGGTCAGATACG. Residues: CASSLEGSDT. The whole CDR3 is CASSLEGSDTQYF.

As concerns this clone: The sequenced fragment ends 3 residues before the CDR3 boundary, so the rest is inferred from the germline J gene. V and J are TRBV12-3 or TRBV12-4 and TRBJ2-5; 8 positions agree with TRBD2. Trimming cost V 7 bases and J 3 bases; bases outside gene matches: 10. This CDR3 spans 15 amino acids. Partial CDR3 DNA: TGTGCCAGCACCGTTACGGGGGGGGCGGAAGAGACC. Protein: CASTVTGGAEET. The CDR3 in full is CASTVTGGAEETQYF.

As to this clone: The CDR3 end falls 3 residues outside the read, so it is completed with the germline J gene. The chain joins TRBV11-2 to TRBJ1-5; D is ambiguous. Germline assignment: CDR1 SGHAT and CDR2 FQNNGV. The CDR3 length is 14 residues. The V end lost 8 bases, the J end lost 3 bases, and 14 bases lay between the germline ends. Incomplete CDR3 DNA: TGTGCCAGCTCCCCTGTGGGCACCAATCAGCCC. This gives the protein CASSPVGTNQP. The entire CDR3 protein is CASSPVGTNQPQHF.

On this clone: The read ends 3 residues before the CDR3 terminus; that terminus is restored from the germline J gene. The gene calls are TRBV5-1 and TRBJ2-2; TRBD1 agrees at 9 bases. From germline, CDR1 is SGHRS and CDR2 YFSETQ. The CDR3 is 15 amino acids. J gave up 5 bases and V 4 bases, and 6 bases lay outside the gene matches. Here the CDR3 reads CASSQGTGQTGELFF. CDR3 DNA, as far as it was read: TGCGCCAGCAGCCAAGGGACAGGGCAAACCGGGGAG.

Notes on this clone: One end of the junction does not line up with germline, which may come from a read error. The CDR3 end lies 3 residues beyond the end of the read and is filled in from the germline J gene. The chain employs TRBV4-2 and TRBJ1-4; TRBD1 matches 7 bases. The CDR3 covers 15 residues. Germline V gene lookup returns CDR1 LGHNA and CDR2 YNFKEQ. This CDR3 reads CASSPQDRVGEKLFF. The sequenced part of the CDR3 DNA is TGCGCCAGCAGCCCGCAAGACAGGGTGGGGGAAAAA.